This is a list of T cell receptor beta chains from one sample in a study of T cells expressing NK-cell markers. Each CDR3 protein gets one entry in TCRdb, which reprocessed the 5' RACE reads and gives no DNA. This repertoire includes around 100,000 distinct CDR3 sequences. Material: blood T cells: a sorted CD56 or NKG2C T cell subset, CD4+ or CD8+ T cells, or bulk PBMC T cells (not recorded which). These receptor sequences come from a woman aged 18 to 75 in good health. Both conserved end residues are part of each CDR3.

v_gene	j_gene	CDR3aa
TRBV18	TRBJ2-3	CASSLPGTGADTQYF
TRBV6-1	TRBJ2-1	CASSEGAGELEQFF
TRBV7-9	TRBJ2-7	CASSSGSTYEQYF
TRBV12-3/TRBV12-4	TRBJ2-7	CASSFRQSSSYEQYF
TRBV7-9	TRBJ2-6	CASSLDIVPSGANVLTF
TRBV18	TRBJ2-3	CATKASTDTQYF
TRBV11-2	TRBJ2-5	CASSLPAGEETQYF
TRBV15	TRBJ2-3	CATSRERTGGTDTQYF
TRBV7-9	TRBJ2-3	CASSLGLTGPTDTQYF
TRBV2	TRBJ2-3	CASLSTDTQYF
TRBV28	TRBJ2-7	CASTPGHGGYEQYF
TRBV6-5	TRBJ1-2	CASSYSIINGYTF
TRBV4-3	TRBJ1-1	CASSQPGEAFF
TRBV4-3	TRBJ1-2	CASSQLDRGRDGGYTF
TRBV15	TRBJ2-5	CATSREPTGGETQYF
TRBV3-1	TRBJ2-1	CASRERNSYNEQFF
TRBV7-6	TRBJ1-6	CASSLGRGGESPLHF
TRBV30	TRBJ2-1	CAGMMAGSYNEQFF
TRBV20-1	TRBJ2-3	CSARVPGRGGSTDTQYF
TRBV6-2/TRBV6-3	TRBJ2-7	CASGGVSSYEQYF
TRBV6-2/TRBV6-3	TRBJ2-1	CASRSLGGRAINEQFF
TRBV28	TRBJ2-3	CASKVRPGGTDTQYF
TRBV7-2	TRBJ2-3	CASSPLAGVSTDTQYF
TRBV5-5	TRBJ2-3	CASSLEQGADTQYF
TRBV4-3	TRBJ2-5	CASSQGGGQETQYF
TRBV6-2/TRBV6-3	TRBJ2-1	CASSPIQTLEQFF
TRBV15	TRBJ1-5	CATSGTGGSQPQHF
TRBV27	TRBJ1-1	CASRRTIPGQRYTEAFF
TRBV9	TRBJ2-5	CASSTGGGETQYF
TRBV7-9	TRBJ1-1	CASSFDWAEAFF
TRBV29-1	TRBJ2-3	CSVEDFLAGGRTDTQYF
TRBV12-3/TRBV12-4	TRBJ1-3	CASTPGGSSGNTIYF
TRBV7-9	TRBJ2-7	CASSRPGAEQYF
TRBV20-1	TRBJ2-5	CSARDLAGDLLEMAQYF
TRBV29-1	TRBJ1-2	CSVEDRTDYGYTF
TRBV12-3/TRBV12-4	TRBJ1-5	CASSPGPLGSNQPQHF
TRBV29-1	TRBJ2-3	CSVEGQGTDTQYF
TRBV5-1	TRBJ2-1	CASSWPKAGGPYNEQFF
TRBV19	TRBJ2-1	CASSSFERSLGNEQFF
TRBV18	TRBJ2-3	CASSLAGESTDTQYF